Below, 24 T cell receptor beta chains from the same sample are listed, as sequenced in a study of a mutant IDH1 vaccine in newly diagnosed glioma. No antigens are known for them. Stated time point: week 47, end of study. The investigators gave 300 ug of mutant IDH1 20-mer peptide in each vaccine dose, together with topical imiquimod. This table comes from immunoSEQ multiplex PCR, and its TCRdb copy is limited to in-frame clones, with some not included. The sample shows tens of thousands of clones, less than 80% of them seen only once. Here the sequenced sample was PBMCs, taken from a glioma patient whose treatment included an IDH1 peptide vaccine. These receptor sequences come from a man between 45 and 60 years old with glioma.

To note about this clone: Its ends do not fully match the called genes, so a read error is possible. The genes are TRBV7-7 and TRBJ2-5, with 7 bases matching TRBD1. CDR3 length: 15 residues. Germline loops: CDR1 SSHAT, CDR2 FNYEAQ (reference sequence). The DNA of the CDR3 is TGTGCTAGCAGCCTTCGGGACAGCTTTCAAGAGACCCAGTACTTC. Amino acids: CASSLRDSFQETQYF.

The DNA for the CDR3 is TGTGCCAGTAGTATATCCTATCAGCCCCAGCATTTT. Amino acid sequence: CASSISYQPQHF. The chain recombines TRBV19 with TRBJ1-5; D not resolved. In germline, CDR1 is LNHDA, CDR2 SQIVND (reference sequence). Trimming cost V 2 bases and J 5 bases, with 4 bases left between them. The CDR3 has 12 residues.

DNA for the CDR3: TGTGCCAGCAGCGGACAGGGGTTTGATAGCAATCAGCCCCAGCATTTT. Protein sequence: CASSGQGFDSNQPQHF. The chain uses TRBV4-2 and TRBJ1-5; 9 nucleotides align to TRBD1. Germline V gene lookup returns CDR1 LGHNA and CDR2 YNFKEQ. The junction had 5 bases not matched to a gene; V was cut back by 5 bases and J by 0 bases. The CDR3 sequence is 16 residues long.

CDR3 in amino acids: CASSLKGFSNQPQHF. The CDR3 nucleotides are TGTGCCAGCAGCTTAAAAGGGTTTAGCAATCAGCCCCAGCATTTT. The J gene is TRBJ1-5, the V gene TRBV7-2; no clear D gene. Germline V gives CDR1 SGHTA, CDR2 FQGNSA. The CDR3 is 15 residues long. V lost 2 bases to trimming and J lost 0 bases, with 8 bases between them. The full variable domain, with the rest looked up from reference TRBV7-2 and TRBJ1-5, is GAGVSQSPSNKVTEKGKDVELRCDPISGHTALYWYRQSLGQGLEFLIYFQGNSAPDKSGLPSDRFSAERTGGSVSTLTIQRTQQEDSAVYLCASSLKGFSNQPQHFGDGTRLSIL.

The chain couples TRBV7-8 to TRBJ1-1; D remains ambiguous. This CDR3 comprises 15 residues. Germline assignment: CDR1 SGHVS and CDR2 FQNEAQ. Deletions cut 4 bases from V and 1 base from J, with 13 bases between. The CDR3, as DNA: TGTGCCAGCAGCTCGGACCGATCCGAGAACACTGAAGCTTTCTTT. It translates to CASSSDRSENTEAFF.

The CDR3 reads CASSGLNEQFF. CDR3 coding DNA: TGTGCCAGCAGTGGATTGAATGAGCAGTTCTTC. The rearrangement uses TRBV2 and TRBJ2-1; no definite D call. CDR1 SNHLY and CDR2 FYNNEI come from the germline V gene. The length of the CDR3 is 11 residues. V shed 4 bases and J shed 7 bases, with 5 bases lying between them.

The chain employs TRBV5-6 and TRBJ2-2; D ambiguous. V gave up 0 bases and J gave up 0 bases, with 3 bases separating them. The length of the CDR3 is 14 residues. CDR1 is SGHDT, CDR2 YYEEEE, per germline. The CDR3 region has the DNA TGTGCCAGCAGCTTGGGTACGAACACCGGGGAGCTGTTTTTT. Amino acid sequence: CASSLGTNTGELFF.

The chain links TRBV30 to TRBJ2-1; weak D call: TRBD2 (7 bases). Looked up from germline, CDR1 is GTSNPN and CDR2 is SVGIG (reference sequence). Trimming cost V 2 bases and J 2 bases, with 16 bases left between them. The CDR3 runs to 16 residues. The CDR3 nucleotides are TGTGCCTGGAGTCCCCCTACGGGGGGCGCCTACAATGAGCAGTTCTTC. Protein sequence: CAWSPPTGGAYNEQFF.

The chain links TRBV19 to TRBJ2-7; 9 positions agree with TRBD1. The trim removed 8 bases at V and 5 bases at J, leaving 13 bases unmatched. The germline V gene encodes CDR1 LNHDA and CDR2 SQIVND (reference sequence). The CDR3 covers 15 residues. In DNA form, the CDR3 reads TGTGCCAGTGGGACCACGGGACAGGGTCCCCACGAGCAGTACTTC. Protein product: CASGTTGQGPHEQYF.

The chain employs TRBV6-1 and TRBJ1-1; D might be TRBD1 (5 bases). Trimming cost V 1 base and J 1 base, with 10 bases left between them. Germline V lookup: CDR1 MNHNS, CDR2 SASEGT. The CDR3 loop spans 15 amino acids. The CDR3 coding sequence is TGTGCCAGCAGTGAAGTCCCAGGGCCGAACACTGAAGCTTTCTTT. Its protein product is CASSEVPGPNTEAFF.

This clone was observed once. The CDR3 loop is CASSQDRVENTIYF. CDR3 sequence (DNA): TGTGCCAGCTCACAGGACAGGGTCGAAAACACCATATATTTT. This rearrangement joins TRBV18 to TRBJ1-3; 8 nucleotides line up with TRBD1. After removal of 4 bases from V and 6 bases from J, the junction contained 5 bases not matched to a gene. The CDR3 runs to 14 residues. CDR1 and CDR2 (germline): KGHSH, LQKENI.

This sequence joins TRBV9 and TRBJ2-3; a possible D gene is TRBD2 (6 bases). The CDR3 has 15 amino acids. Germline V gene data show CDR1 as SGDLS and CDR2 as YYNGEE. The V end lost 6 bases, the J end lost 4 bases, and 18 bases lay between the germline ends. The CDR3 nucleotides are TGTGCCAGCACCTTGATGGAGGGTTATGCAGATACGCAGTATTTT. This codes for CASTLMEGYADTQYF. Full variable domain (outside the CDR3, taken from reference TRBV9 and TRBJ2-3): DSGVTQTPKHLITATGQRVTLRCSPRSGDLSVYWYQQSLDQGLQFLIQYYNGEERAKGNILERFSAQQFPDLHSELNLSSLELGDSALYFCASTLMEGYADTQYFGPGTRLTVL.

The DNA of the CDR3 is TGCAGCTTGGGACTAGCGGGGGGCGGGTGGGACAATGAGCAGTTCTTC. This sequence encodes CSLGLAGGGWDNEQFF. The chain recombines TRBV29-1 with TRBJ2-1; 15 bases are shared with TRBD2. The junction had 10 bases not matched to a gene; V was cut back by 8 bases and J by 5 bases. CDR1 and CDR2 (germline): SQVTM, ANQGSEA. CDR3 size: 16 residues.

V and J are TRBV10-2 and TRBJ1-1, with D hard to call. CDR3 length: 12 residues. In germline, CDR1 is WSHSY, CDR2 SAAADI. The germline V and J ends were trimmed by 5 bases and 0 bases, with 4 bases remaining between them. The CDR3 loop reads CASSSMNTEAFF. The CDR3 DNA reads TGCGCCAGCAGTAGCATGAACACTGAAGCTTTCTTT.

CDR3 residues: CASSLGGGADTQYF. The CDR3 DNA reads as TGTGCCAGCAGCTTGGGCGGGGGAGCAGATACGCAGTATTTT. The J gene is TRBJ2-3, the V gene TRBV7-3; 7 bases match TRBD2. The germline V gene has CDR1 SGHTA and CDR2 FQGTGA. This CDR3 is 14 amino acids long. With 3 bases clipped from V and 4 bases from J, the junction kept 4 bases outside the gene matches.

The chain links TRBV7-3 to TRBJ1-1, with a tentative D call TRBD1 (6 bases). This CDR3 has 14 residues. V lost 2 bases and J lost 3, with 10 bases in between. CDR1 SGHTA and CDR2 FQGTGA come from the germline V gene. CDR3 DNA sequence: TGTGCCAGCAGCTTAGCGCACAGGGACACTGAAGCTTTCTTT. Translated: CASSLAHRDTEAFF.

J is TRBJ1-1 and V is TRBV6-5, with TRBD1 matching 7 bases. With V trimmed by 5 bases and J by 4 bases, 4 bases remained unmatched. The CDR3 covers 13 residues. CDR1 MNHEY and CDR2 SVGAGI come from the germline V gene. In nucleotides, the CDR3 is TGTGCCAGCAGTGCCGCAGGGGGCACTGAAGCTTTCTTT. It specifies CASSAAGGTEAFF.

J is TRBJ2-2 and V is TRBV6-1, with 7 bases that match TRBD1. Germline CDR1 reads MNHNS; CDR2 reads SASEGT. J was trimmed by 0 bases and V by 0 bases; bases with no gene match: 7. This CDR3 is built from 18 residues. The CDR3 reads CASSEADTGAANTGELFF. Written as DNA, the CDR3 is TGTGCCAGCAGTGAAGCTGATACAGGGGCTGCGAACACCGGGGAGCTGTTTTTT.

The table lists this clone with a count of one. The chain links TRBV5-6 to TRBJ2-1, with no clear D. Germline V gives CDR1 SGHDT, CDR2 YYEEEE. CDR3 length: 17 residues. V lost 3 bases to trimming and J lost 9 bases, with 25 bases between them. The CDR3 loop is CASSSSTRRAHPGEQFF. DNA for the CDR3: TGTGCCAGCAGCTCCTCCACGAGAAGGGCTCACCCTGGTGAGCAGTTCTTC.

The chain carries TRBV7-3 and TRBJ2-7; D gene unclear. The CDR3 totals 13 residues. Germline CDR1 SGHTA, CDR2 FQGTGA. V lost 5 bases to trimming and J lost 6 bases, with 14 bases between them. The CDR3 nucleotides are TGTGCCAGCAGCCTCTTAACGGGCTCCGAGCAGTACTTC. Amino acids: CASSLLTGSEQYF. Full variable domain (outside the CDR3, taken from reference TRBV7-3 and TRBJ2-7): GAGVSQTPSNKVTEKGKYVELRCDPISGHTALYWYRQSLGQGPEFLIYFQGTGAADDSGLPNDRFFAVRPEGSVSTLKIQRTERGDSAVYLCASSLLTGSEQYFGPGTRLTVT.

The chain employs TRBV6-5 and TRBJ2-7; 9 bases fit TRBD1. Germline trimming cut 6 bases from V and 3 bases from J; bases unmatched to any gene: 9. The CDR3 sequence is 15 residues long. Per germline, CDR1 MNHEY and CDR2 SVGAGI. The CDR3 here is CASSPDRGRSYEQYF. The DNA for the CDR3 is TGTGCCAGCAGCCCGGACAGGGGCCGTAGCTACGAGCAGTACTTC.

V gene TRBV5-6 combines with J gene TRBJ2-2; D gene unclear. Germline-derived CDR1 and CDR2 are SGHDT and YYEEEE. V was shortened by 1 base and J by 10 bases, with 11 bases between the two germline ends. This CDR3 spans 13 amino acids. CDR3 DNA: TGTGCCAGCAGCTTGAGGACCGGCGAGGAGCTGTTTTTT. It yields the protein CASSLRTGEELFF.

The chain recombines TRBV6-5 with TRBJ1-1, with D unresolved. The germline V and J ends were trimmed by 5 bases and 2 bases, with 9 bases remaining between them. CDR3 size: 13 residues. Germline V CDR1 and CDR2: MNHEY, SVGAGI. DNA of the CDR3: TGTGCCAGCAGTAGGACGGCTAACACTGAAGCTTTCTTT. This gives the protein CASSRTANTEAFF.

Here the CDR3 reads CASSLKVGEREKLFF. The CDR3 DNA reads TGTGCCAGCAGCCTAAAAGTGGGGGAGCGTGAAAAACTGTTTTTT. V usage is TRBV9 and J usage is TRBJ1-4; D may be TRBD1 (5 bases). With 4 bases removed from V and 7 bases from J, the gap between germline ends came to 17 bases. The CDR3 spans 15 residues. Germline loops: CDR1 SGDLS, CDR2 YYNGEE.